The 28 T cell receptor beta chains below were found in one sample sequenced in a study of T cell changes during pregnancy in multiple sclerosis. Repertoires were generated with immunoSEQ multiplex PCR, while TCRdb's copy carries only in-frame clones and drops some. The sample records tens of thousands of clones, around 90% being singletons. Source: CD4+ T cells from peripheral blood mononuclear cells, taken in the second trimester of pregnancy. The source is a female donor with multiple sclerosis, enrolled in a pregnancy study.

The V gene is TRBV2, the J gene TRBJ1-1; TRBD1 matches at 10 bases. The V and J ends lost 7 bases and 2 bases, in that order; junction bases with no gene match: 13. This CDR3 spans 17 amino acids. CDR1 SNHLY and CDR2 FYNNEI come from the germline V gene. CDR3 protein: CASKLARDRGSNTEAFF. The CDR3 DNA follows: TGTGCCAGCAAATTAGCGCGGGACAGGGGCTCAAACACTGAAGCTTTCTTT.

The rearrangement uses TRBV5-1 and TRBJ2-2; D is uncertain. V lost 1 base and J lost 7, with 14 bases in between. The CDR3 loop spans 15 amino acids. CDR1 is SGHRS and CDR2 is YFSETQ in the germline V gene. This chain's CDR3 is CASSLHVNNNGELFF. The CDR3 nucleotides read TGCGCCAGCAGCTTGCACGTCAACAATAACGGGGAGCTGTTTTTT.

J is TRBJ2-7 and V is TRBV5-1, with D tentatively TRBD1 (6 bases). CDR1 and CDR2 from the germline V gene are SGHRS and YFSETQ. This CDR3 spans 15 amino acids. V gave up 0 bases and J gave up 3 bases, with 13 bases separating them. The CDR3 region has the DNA TGCGCCAGCAGCTTGGCCACAGGGTCTTTCTACGAGCAGTACTTC. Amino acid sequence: CASSLATGSFYEQYF.

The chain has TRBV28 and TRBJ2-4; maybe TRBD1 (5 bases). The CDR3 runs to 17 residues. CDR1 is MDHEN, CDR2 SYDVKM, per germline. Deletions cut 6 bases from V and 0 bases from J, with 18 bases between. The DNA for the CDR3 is TGTGCCAGCAGCAAAAGGGGCGCAGCAAGAGCCAAAAACATTCAGTACTTC. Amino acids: CASSKRGAARAKNIQYF.

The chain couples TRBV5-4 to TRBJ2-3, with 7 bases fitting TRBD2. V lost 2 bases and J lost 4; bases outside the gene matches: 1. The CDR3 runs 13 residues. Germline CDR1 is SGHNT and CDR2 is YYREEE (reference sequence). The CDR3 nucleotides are TGTGCCAGCAGCTTAGCGGGACCAGATACGCAGTATTTT. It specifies CASSLAGPDTQYF.

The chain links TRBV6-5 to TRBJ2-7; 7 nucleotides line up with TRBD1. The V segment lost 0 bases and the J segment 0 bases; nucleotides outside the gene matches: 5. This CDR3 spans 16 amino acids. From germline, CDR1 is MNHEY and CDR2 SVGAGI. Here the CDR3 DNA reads TGTGCCAGCAGTTACTCCGGGACAGTGTACTCCTACGAGCAGTACTTC. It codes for CASSYSGTVYSYEQYF.

The CDR3: CASSSTKGTRGSYEQYF. The CDR3, as DNA: TGTGCCAGCAGCTCAACAAAAGGGACACGTGGAAGCTACGAGCAGTACTTC. The rearrangement joins TRBV11-2 to TRBJ2-7; perhaps TRBD1 as D (6 bases). Deletions cut 4 bases from V and 3 bases from J, with 22 bases between. Germline V gene data show CDR1 as SGHAT and CDR2 as FQNNGV. The CDR3 consists of 17 residues.

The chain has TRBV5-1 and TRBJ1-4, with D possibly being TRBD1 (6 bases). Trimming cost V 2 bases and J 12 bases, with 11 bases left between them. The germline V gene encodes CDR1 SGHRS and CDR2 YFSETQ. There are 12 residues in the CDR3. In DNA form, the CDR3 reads TGCGCCAGCAGCTTTCCGGGACACGAACTGTTTTTT. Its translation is CASSFPGHELFF.

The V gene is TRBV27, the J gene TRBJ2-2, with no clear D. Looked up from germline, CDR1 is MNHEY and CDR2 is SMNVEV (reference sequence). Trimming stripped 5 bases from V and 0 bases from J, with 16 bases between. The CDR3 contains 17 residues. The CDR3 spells CASSPISRLANTGELFF. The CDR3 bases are TGTGCCAGCAGTCCCATCTCCAGACTCGCGAACACCGGGGAGCTGTTTTTT.

Here the CDR3 reads CASSPLSRRMNTEAFF. For the CDR3, the DNA is TGTGCCAGCTCACCACTTTCTAGGAGGATGAACACTGAAGCTTTCTTT. The chain employs TRBV18 and TRBJ1-1; no clear D. The CDR3 runs to 16 residues. V was pared by 1 base and J by 0 bases, with 12 bases between. Per germline, CDR1 KGHSH and CDR2 LQKENI.

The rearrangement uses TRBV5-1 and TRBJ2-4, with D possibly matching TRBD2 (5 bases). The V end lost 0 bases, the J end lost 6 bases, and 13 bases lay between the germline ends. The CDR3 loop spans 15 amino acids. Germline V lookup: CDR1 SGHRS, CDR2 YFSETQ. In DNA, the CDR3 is TGCGCCAGCAGCTTGGGCCGAGGGAGTGTAAACATTCAGTACTTC. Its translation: CASSLGRGSVNIQYF.

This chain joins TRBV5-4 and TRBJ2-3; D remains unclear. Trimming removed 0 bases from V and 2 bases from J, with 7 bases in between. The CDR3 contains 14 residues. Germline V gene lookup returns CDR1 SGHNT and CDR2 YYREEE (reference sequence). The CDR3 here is CASSLVGFTDTQYF. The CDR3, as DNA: TGTGCCAGCAGCTTGGTCGGTTTCACAGATACGCAGTATTTT. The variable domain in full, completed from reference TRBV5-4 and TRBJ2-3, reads ETGVTQSPTHLIKTRGQQVTLRCSSQSGHNTVSWYQQALGQGPQFIFQYYREEENGRGNFPPRFSGLQFPNYSSELNVNALELDDSALYLCASSLVGFTDTQYFGPGTRLTVL.

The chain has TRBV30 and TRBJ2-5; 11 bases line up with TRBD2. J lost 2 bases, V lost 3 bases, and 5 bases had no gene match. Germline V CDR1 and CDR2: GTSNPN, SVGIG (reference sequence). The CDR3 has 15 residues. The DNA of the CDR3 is TGTGCCTGGAGATTCGGGACTAGCGGACAAGAGACCCAGTACTTC. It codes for CAWRFGTSGQETQYF.

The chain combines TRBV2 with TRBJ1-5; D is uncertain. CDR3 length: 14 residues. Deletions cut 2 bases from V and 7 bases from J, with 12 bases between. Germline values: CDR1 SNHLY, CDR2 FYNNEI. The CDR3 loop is CASSESEGEQPQHF. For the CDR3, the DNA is TGTGCCAGCAGTGAAAGTGAGGGTGAACAGCCCCAGCATTTT. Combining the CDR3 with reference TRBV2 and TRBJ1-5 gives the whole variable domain EPEVTQTPSHQVTQMGQEVILRCVPISNHLYFYWYRQILGQKVEFLVSFYNNEISEKSEIFDDQFSVERPDGSNFTLKIRSTKLEDSAMYFCASSESEGEQPQHFGDGTRLSIL.

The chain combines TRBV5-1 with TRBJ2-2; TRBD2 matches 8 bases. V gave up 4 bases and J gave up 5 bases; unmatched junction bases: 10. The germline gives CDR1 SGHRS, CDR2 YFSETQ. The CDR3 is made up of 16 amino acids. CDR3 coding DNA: TGCGCCAGCAGCCCCCAGCGGGAGACGGGTACCGGGGAGCTGTTTTTT. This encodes CASSPQRETGTGELFF.

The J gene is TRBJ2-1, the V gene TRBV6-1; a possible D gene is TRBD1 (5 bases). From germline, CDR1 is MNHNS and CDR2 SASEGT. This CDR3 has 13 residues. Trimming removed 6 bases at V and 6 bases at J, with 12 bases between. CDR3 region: CASRGVLGNEQFF. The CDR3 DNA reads TGTGCCAGCAGAGGGGTGCTCGGCAATGAGCAGTTCTTC.

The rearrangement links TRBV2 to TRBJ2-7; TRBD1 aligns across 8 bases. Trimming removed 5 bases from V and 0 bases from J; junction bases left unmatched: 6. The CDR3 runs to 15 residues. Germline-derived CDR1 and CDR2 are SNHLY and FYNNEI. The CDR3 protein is CASSSRDRSSYEQYF. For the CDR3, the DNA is TGTGCCAGCAGTTCCCGGGACAGGTCCTCCTACGAGCAGTACTTC.

CDR3 in amino acids: CASDGETQYF. For the CDR3, the DNA is TGTGCCAGCGACGGGGAGACCCAGTACTTC. The chain employs TRBV7-9 and TRBJ2-5; D is unclear. Per the germline V gene, CDR1 is SEHNR and CDR2 is FQNEAQ (reference sequence). CDR3 length: 10 amino acids. The V end was cut by 8 bases, the J end by 5 bases, with 6 bases between.

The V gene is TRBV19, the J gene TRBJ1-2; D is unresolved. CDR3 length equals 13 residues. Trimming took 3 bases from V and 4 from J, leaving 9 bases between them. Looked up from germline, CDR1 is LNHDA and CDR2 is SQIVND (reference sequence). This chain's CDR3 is CASSMEVGYGYTF. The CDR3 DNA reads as TGTGCCAGTAGTATGGAGGTGGGCTATGGCTACACCTTC.

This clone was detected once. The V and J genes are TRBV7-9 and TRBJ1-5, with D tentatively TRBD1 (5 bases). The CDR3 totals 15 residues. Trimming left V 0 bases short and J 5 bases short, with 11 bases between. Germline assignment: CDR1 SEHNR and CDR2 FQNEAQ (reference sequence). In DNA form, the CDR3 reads TGTGCCAGCAGCTTAGCTCGGGGGGGTGATCAGCCCCAGCATTTT. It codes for CASSLARGGDQPQHF. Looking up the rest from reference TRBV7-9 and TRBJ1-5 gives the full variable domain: DTGVSQNPRHKITKRGQNVTFRCDPISEHNRLYWYRQTLGQGPEFLTYFQNEAQLEKSRLLSDRFSAERPKGSFSTLEIQRTEQGDSAMYLCASSLARGGDQPQHFGDGTRLSIL.

This CDR3 is CASRENGELFF. CDR3 DNA sequence: TGTGCCAGCAGAGAGAACGGGGAGCTGTTTTTT. The rearrangement links TRBV2 to TRBJ2-2; no firm D call. V was clipped by 6 bases and J by 7 bases, with 6 bases between them. The germline V gene encodes CDR1 SNHLY and CDR2 FYNNEI. The CDR3 contains 11 residues.

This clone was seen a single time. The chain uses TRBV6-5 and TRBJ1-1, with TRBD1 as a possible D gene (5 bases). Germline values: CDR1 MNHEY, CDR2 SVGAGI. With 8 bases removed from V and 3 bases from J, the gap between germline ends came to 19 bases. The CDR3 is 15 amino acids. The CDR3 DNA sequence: TGTGCCAGCGTTCAGTCGGGGGGTGAGTACACTGAAGCTTTCTTT. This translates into CASVQSGGEYTEAFF.

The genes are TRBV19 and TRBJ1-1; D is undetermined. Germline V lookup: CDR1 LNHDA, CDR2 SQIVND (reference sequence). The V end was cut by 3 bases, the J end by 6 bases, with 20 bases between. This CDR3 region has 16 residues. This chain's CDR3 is CASSISSLGRRAEAFF. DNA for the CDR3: TGTGCCAGTAGTATTTCTTCGTTGGGGAGGAGGGCTGAAGCTTTCTTT.

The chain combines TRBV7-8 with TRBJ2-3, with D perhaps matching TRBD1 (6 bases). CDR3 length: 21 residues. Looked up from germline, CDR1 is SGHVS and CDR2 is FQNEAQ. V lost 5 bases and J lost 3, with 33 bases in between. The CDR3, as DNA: TGTGCCAGCAGCAGGCTGCGTAGCCCCTTGTTACAAAGGGGGAGAACAGATACGCAGTATTTT. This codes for CASSRLRSPLLQRGRTDTQYF. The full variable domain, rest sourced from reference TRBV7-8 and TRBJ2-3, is GAGVSQSPRYKVAKRGQDVALRCDPISGHVSLFWYQQALGQGPEFLTYFQNEAQLDKSGLPSDRFFAERPEGSVSTLKIQRTQQEDSAVYLCASSRLRSPLLQRGRTDTQYFGPGTRLTVL.

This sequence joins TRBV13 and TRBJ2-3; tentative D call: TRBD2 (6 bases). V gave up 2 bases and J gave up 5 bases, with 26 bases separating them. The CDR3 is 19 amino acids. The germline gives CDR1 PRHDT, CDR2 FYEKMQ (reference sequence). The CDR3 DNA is TGTGCCAGCAGCTTAATGAGGGTAAAGGCGGGGCCGGAGGGAGATACGCAGTATTTT. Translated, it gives CASSLMRVKAGPEGDTQYF.

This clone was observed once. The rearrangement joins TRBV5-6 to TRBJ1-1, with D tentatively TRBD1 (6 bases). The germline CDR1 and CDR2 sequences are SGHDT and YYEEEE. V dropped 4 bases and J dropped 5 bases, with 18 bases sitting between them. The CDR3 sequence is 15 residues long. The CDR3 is CASSGGWGRETEAFF. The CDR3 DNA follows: TGTGCCAGCAGCGGGGGTTGGGGGCGAGAGACTGAAGCTTTCTTT.

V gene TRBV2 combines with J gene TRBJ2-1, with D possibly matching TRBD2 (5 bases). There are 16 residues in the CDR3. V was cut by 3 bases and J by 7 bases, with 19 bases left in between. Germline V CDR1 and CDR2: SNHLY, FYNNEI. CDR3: CASSEAWRANRNEQFF. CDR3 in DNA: TGTGCCAGCAGTGAGGCGTGGCGGGCCAACCGGAATGAGCAGTTCTTC.

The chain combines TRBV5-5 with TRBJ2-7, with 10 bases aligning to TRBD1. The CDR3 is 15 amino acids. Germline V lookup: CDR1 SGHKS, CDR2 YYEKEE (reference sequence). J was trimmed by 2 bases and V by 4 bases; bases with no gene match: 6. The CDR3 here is CASSRTGGLAYEQYF. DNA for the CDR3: TGTGCCAGCAGCAGGACAGGGGGACTAGCCTACGAGCAGTACTTC.